Each of the 19 T cell receptor beta chains below was sequenced from the same sample in a study of response to subunit inactivated influenza vaccine. TCRdb passed the RT-PCR reads through MiXCR, listing each CDR3 protein once. The sample yields over 400,000 distinct CDR3 sequences, over 10% seen once. Sequencing used PBMCs from blood, obtained roughly 47 days after vaccination. These receptors were taken from a man aged 50-60 years who received an inactivated influenza vaccine.

This clonotype was counted a few times. This chain links TRBV5-1 with TRBJ2-3; 9 bases are a match to TRBD2. Trimming at V came to 2 bases and at J to 3 bases, leaving 7 bases not matched to a gene. CDR3 length: 16 amino acids. The germline CDR1 and CDR2 sequences are SGHRS and YFSETQ. The CDR3 sequence: CASSLGLAGMTDTQYF. The CDR3 DNA sequence: TGCGCCAGCAGCTTAGGGCTAGCGGGAATGACAGATACGCAGTATTTT.

The genes are TRBV27 and TRBJ2-2; D remains unclear. Trimming stripped 3 bases from V and 2 bases from J, with 19 bases between. The length of the CDR3 is 18 residues. Looked up from germline, CDR1 is MNHEY and CDR2 is SMNVEV (reference sequence). CDR3 amino acids: CASSFLIRVVTNTGELFF. Written as DNA, the CDR3 is TGTGCCAGCAGTTTCCTCATTCGGGTGGTTACTAACACCGGGGAGCTGTTTTTT.

This clonotype was observed a handful of times. The chain recombines TRBV28 with TRBJ2-7, with 10 bases identical to TRBD1. J gave up 6 bases and V 6 bases, and 8 bases lay outside the gene matches. Germline loops: CDR1 MDHEN, CDR2 SYDVKM. The CDR3 loop spans 14 amino acids. The CDR3 nucleotides read TGTGCCAGCAGCCCTGGAGGACAGGGGGGCGAGCAGTACTTC. This gives the protein CASSPGGQGGEQYF. The full variable domain, with the rest looked up from reference TRBV28 and TRBJ2-7, is DVKVTQSSRYLVKRTGEKVFLECVQDMDHENMFWYRQDPGLGLRLIYFSYDVKMKEKGDIPEGYSVSREKKERFSLILESASTNQTSMYLCASSPGGQGGEQYFGPGTRLTVT.

The chain joins TRBV7-2 to TRBJ2-5, with TRBD2 as a possible D gene (7 bases). V was clipped by 5 bases and J by 3 bases, with 16 bases between them. The CDR3 has 15 residues. Germline-derived CDR1 and CDR2 are SGHTA and FQGNSA. In DNA, the CDR3 is TGTGCCAGCAGCAGGGGGGGACTGCAGAAAGAGACCCAGTACTTC. This gives the protein CASSRGGLQKETQYF.

There are a few counts of this clonotype. At one end the junction does not follow the germline gene, possibly because of a read error. This chain joins TRBV7-7 and TRBJ2-3; perhaps TRBD2 as D (7 bases). CDR1 and CDR2 (germline): SSHAT, FNYEAQ (reference sequence). The CDR3 has 15 amino acids. The CDR3 reads CASSLGGAMTDTQYF. CDR3 bases: TGTGCTAGCAGCTTGGGGGGGGCGATGACCGATACGCAGTATTTT. The full variable domain, with the rest looked up from reference TRBV7-7 and TRBJ2-3, is GAGVSQSPRYKVTKRGQDVTLRCDPISSHATLYWYQQALGQGPEFLTYFNYEAQPDKSGLPSDRFSAERPEGSISTLTIQRTEQRDSAMYRCASSLGGAMTDTQYFGPGTRLTVL.

This chain joins TRBV3-1 and TRBJ1-1, with D possibly TRBD1 on 5 matching bases. Germline lookup yields CDR1 LGHDT and CDR2 YNNKEL (reference sequence). This CDR3 region has 13 residues. V lost 4 bases and J lost 6, with 12 bases in between. The CDR3 DNA reads TGTGCCAGCAGCCGCTGGACAACCTCTGAAGCTTTCTTT. Translating it yields CASSRWTTSEAFF.

The genes are TRBV3-1 and TRBJ2-7; the match to TRBD2 covers 10 bases. CDR3 length: 16 residues. The trim removed 2 bases at V and 6 bases at J, leaving 10 bases unmatched. Per germline, CDR1 LGHDT and CDR2 YNNKEL (reference sequence). The CDR3 DNA is TGTGCCAGCAGCCAAAGATTGGCTAGCGGGAGAGTCGAGCAGTACTTC. This translates into CASSQRLASGRVEQYF.

This chain's CDR3 is CASSFPRSQETQYF. The CDR3, as DNA: TGTGCCAGCAGTTTCCCGCGGTCCCAAGAGACCCAGTACTTC. V and J are TRBV28 and TRBJ2-5; D gene ambiguous. The V end lost 3 bases, the J end lost 1 base, and 9 bases lay between the germline ends. The CDR3 length is 14 residues. Per the germline V gene, CDR1 is MDHEN and CDR2 is SYDVKM.

At least ten counts were recorded for this clonotype. The V call is TRBV20-1, the J call TRBJ2-1, with TRBD1 identical over 9 bases. Germline V lookup: CDR1 DFQATT, CDR2 SNEGSKA (reference sequence). V was pared by 7 bases and J by 3 bases, with 1 base of the junction left unmatched. The CDR3 loop spans 12 amino acids. CDR3 nucleotide sequence: TGCAGTGGGGACAGGGACTACAATGAGCAGTTCTTC. It is translated as CSGDRDYNEQFF.

V is TRBV7-9 and J is TRBJ2-1, with D tentatively TRBD1 or TRBD2 (6 bases each). The germline CDR1 and CDR2 sequences are SEHNR and FQNEAQ (reference sequence). The CDR3 length is 16 residues. Between the trimmed V and J ends, which lost 5 bases and 4 bases, there was a span of 18 bases. The CDR3 sequence is CASSTPRGGQYNEQFF. As DNA, the CDR3 is TGTGCCAGCAGCACCCCGCGAGGGGGGCAGTACAATGAGCAGTTCTTC.

There are many counts of this clonotype. V gene TRBV10-2 combines with J gene TRBJ1-1; D is unclear. CDR3 size: 12 residues. With 6 bases removed from V and 6 bases from J, the gap between germline ends came to 11 bases. The germline gives CDR1 WSHSY, CDR2 SAAADI. The CDR3 nucleotides are TGCGCCAGCAGAAGGGCCGATTCTGAAGCTTTCTTT. This gives the protein CASRRADSEAFF.

The sample holds a few counts of this clonotype. V usage is TRBV7-8 and J usage is TRBJ1-5; 11 bases match TRBD1. Germline CDR1 SGHVS, CDR2 FQNEAQ. V shed 5 bases, J shed 3 bases, and the junction held 6 bases outside the gene matches. This CDR3 has 16 amino acids. CDR3 nucleotides: TGTGCCAGCAGCCTGGACAGGGGGCGCCCCAATCAGCCCCAGCATTTT. Encoded protein: CASSLDRGRPNQPQHF.

This clonotype was counted only a few times. The genes are TRBV11-2 and TRBJ2-3; 13 bases are shared with TRBD2. This CDR3 region has 18 residues. CDR1 is SGHAT and CDR2 is FQNNGV in the germline V gene. V lost 1 base, J lost 2 bases, and 6 bases stayed unmatched. CDR3 region: CASSLGLAGGRNTDTQYF. CDR3 nucleotides: TGTGCCAGCAGCTTAGGACTAGCGGGGGGCAGGAACACAGATACGCAGTATTTT.

This clonotype was found a few times. The chain has TRBV24-1 and TRBJ2-2, with D possibly matching TRBD1 (5 bases). V lost 3 bases to trimming and J lost 6 bases, with 16 bases between them. Germline-derived CDR1 and CDR2 are KGHDR and SFDVKD. The CDR3 extends over 16 amino acids. For the CDR3, the DNA is TGTGCCACCAGTGATGACGCTACATGGGGCTCCGGGGAGCTGTTTTTT. Translating it yields CATSDDATWGSGELFF.

The V call is TRBV14, the J call TRBJ2-5; no clear D gene. CDR1 SGHDN and CDR2 FVKESK come from the germline V gene. Deletions cut 4 bases from V and 2 bases from J, with 17 bases between. The CDR3 is 16 amino acids. Here the CDR3 DNA reads TGTGCCAGCAGCCGGTGGGATAACCCCGAACAAGAGACCCAGTACTTC. It translates to CASSRWDNPEQETQYF. The variable domain in full, with the rest retrieved from reference TRBV14 and TRBJ2-5, is EAGVTQFPSHSVIEKGQTVTLRCDPISGHDNLYWYRRVMGKEIKFLLHFVKESKQDESGMPNNRFLAERTGGTYSTLKVQPAELEDSGVYFCASSRWDNPEQETQYFGPGTRLLVL.

The CDR3 region is CASSDSSSIDEQFF. In DNA, the CDR3 is TGTGCCAGCAGTGACTCCTCTAGTATCGATGAGCAGTTCTTC. The chain couples TRBV6-4 to TRBJ2-1; D ambiguous. The length of the CDR3 is 14 residues. Trimming stripped 0 bases from V and 8 bases from J, with 11 bases between. Per germline, CDR1 MRHNA and CDR2 SNTAGT.

This chain connects TRBV15 to TRBJ1-6; no reliable D call. The germline V gene encodes CDR1 LNHNV and CDR2 YYDKDF (reference sequence). This CDR3 has 14 residues. Trimming shortened V by 1 base and J by 6 bases, and 7 bases separated the two germline ends. The CDR3 spells CATSRGNGNSPLHF. CDR3 nucleotides: TGTGCCACCAGCAGAGGGAACGGTAATTCACCCCTCCACTTT.

This chain joins TRBV12-3 or TRBV12-4 and TRBJ2-7; no clear D gene. The CDR3 loop spans 11 amino acids. Trimming pared 2 bases from V and 7 bases from J, leaving 6 bases between. Written as DNA, the CDR3 is TGTGCCAGCAGTTTATGGCAAGAGCAGTACTTC. Protein: CASSLWQEQYF.

This clonotype showed up just a few times. The chain joins TRBV28 to TRBJ1-1; D possibly corresponds to TRBD1 (5 bases). The germline V gene encodes CDR1 MDHEN and CDR2 SYDVKM. Trimming cost V 3 bases and J 1 base, with 12 bases left between them. CDR3 length equals 15 residues. CDR3 bases: TGTGCCAGCAGTTTGCAGGGCTTCGGGAACACTGAAGCTTTCTTT. Its translation: CASSLQGFGNTEAFF.